This TCR beta chain comes out of a study of blood T cell repertoires in COVID-19. Clones were read by immunoSEQ multiplex PCR, and TCRdb kept only the in-frame ones, dropping some. Of around 250,000 clones listed, more than 65% are singletons. V lost 4 bases and J 8 bases, leaving 20 bases between the germline ends. This CDR3 comprises 15 residues. Germline CDR1 MNHEY, CDR2 SVGAGI. V is TRBV6-5 and J is TRBJ1-2; no clear D gene. This clonotype originated in a man in his fifties with active or convalescent COVID-19. The material sequenced was peripheral blood. CDR3: CASSSTFTTHTGYTF. Written as DNA, the CDR3 is TGTGCCAGCAGTTCCACGTTCACCACTCATACCGGCTACACCTTC.